This T cell receptor (beta chain) stems from a study of blood T cell repertoires in COVID-19. Study as a whole: The United States, Italy and Spain were the sources of the acute and convalescent COVID-19 samples. Sample material is recorded as cDNA or gDNA derived from T cells, B-cell-depleted T cells, or PBMCs.

TCRdb keeps only in-frame clones here, not all; method: immunoSEQ multiplex PCR. The top ten hold about 4.2% of the sample, which has tens of thousands of clones, approximately 85% seen once. The CDR3 length is 12 residues. With 8 bases removed from V and 4 bases from J, the gap between germline ends came to 12 bases. Germline-derived CDR1 and CDR2 are MDHEN and SYDVKM. The clonotype was recovered from a man between 60 and 75 years old with acute or convalescent COVID-19. The specimen sequenced was peripheral blood. The chain is built from TRBV28 and TRBJ2-7; D is unclear. This CDR3 reads CASRNWAYEQYF. The CDR3 region has the DNA TGTGCCAGCCGAAATTGGGCGTACGAGCAGTACTTC. Drawing the rest from reference TRBV28 and TRBJ2-7, the complete variable domain is DVKVTQSSRYLVKRTGEKVFLECVQDMDHENMFWYRQDPGLGLRLIYFSYDVKMKEKGDIPEGYSVSREKKERFSLILESASTNQTSMYLCASRNWAYEQYFGPGTRLTVT.